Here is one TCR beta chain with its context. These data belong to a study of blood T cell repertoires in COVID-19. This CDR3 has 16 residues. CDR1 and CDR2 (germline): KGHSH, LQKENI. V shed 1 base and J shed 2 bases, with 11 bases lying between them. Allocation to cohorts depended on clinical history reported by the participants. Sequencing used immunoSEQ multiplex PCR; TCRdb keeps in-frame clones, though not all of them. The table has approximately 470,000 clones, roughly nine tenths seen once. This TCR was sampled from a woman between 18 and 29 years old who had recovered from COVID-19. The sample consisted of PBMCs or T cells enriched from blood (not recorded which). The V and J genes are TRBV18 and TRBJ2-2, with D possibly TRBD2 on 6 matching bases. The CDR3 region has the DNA TGTGCCAGCTCACCACAAAAGGGGACTAACACCGGGGAGCTGTTTTTT. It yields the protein CASSPQKGTNTGELFF.